This section outlines one T cell receptor (beta chain) sequence together with its context. The antigen is unknown. This CDR3 region has 17 residues. V shed 0 bases and J 10 bases; nucleotides not matched to a gene: 9. Germline V gives CDR1 LGHNA, CDR2 YNFKEQ. TCRdb called the 5' RACE reads again in MiXCR, with one record for every CDR3 protein. The sample consists of tens of thousands of distinct CDR3 sequences, about 32% of them appearing once. General study results and limits: Tumor Treg TCRs overlapped most with tumor naive CD4+ cells.

Sequencing input: tumor-infiltrating memory CD4+ T cells sorted from the breast tumor. The subset here: memory CD4+ T cells, CD4+CD45RO+CD25-. V and J are TRBV4-2 and TRBJ2-1; 13 bases agree with TRBD2. This TCR derives from a female donor with breast cancer. Here the CDR3 DNA reads TGTGCCAGCAGCCAAGATAGGGTGACTAGCGGGAGGAACGAGCAGTTCTTC. Encoded protein: CASSQDRVTSGRNEQFF.